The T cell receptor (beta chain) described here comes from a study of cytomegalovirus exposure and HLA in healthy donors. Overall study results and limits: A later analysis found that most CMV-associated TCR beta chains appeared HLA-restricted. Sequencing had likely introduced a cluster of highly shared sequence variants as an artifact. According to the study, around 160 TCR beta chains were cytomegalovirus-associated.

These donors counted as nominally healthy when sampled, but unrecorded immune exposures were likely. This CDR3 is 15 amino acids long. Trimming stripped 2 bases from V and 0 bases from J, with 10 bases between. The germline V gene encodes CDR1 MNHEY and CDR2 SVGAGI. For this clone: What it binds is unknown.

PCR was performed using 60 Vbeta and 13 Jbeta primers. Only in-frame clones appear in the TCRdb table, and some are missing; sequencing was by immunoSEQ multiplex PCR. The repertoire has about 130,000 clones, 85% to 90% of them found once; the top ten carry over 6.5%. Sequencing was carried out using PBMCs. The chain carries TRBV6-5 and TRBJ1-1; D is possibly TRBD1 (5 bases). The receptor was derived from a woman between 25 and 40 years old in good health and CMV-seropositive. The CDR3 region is CASSYAGLMNTEAFF. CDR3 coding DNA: TGTGCCAGCAGTTACGCAGGGCTTATGAACACTGAAGCTTTCTTT.